The clone carrying this TCR beta chain has only one observation. The sample comes from a study of blood T cell repertoires in COVID-19. Across the study: T cells, B-cell-depleted T cells, or PBMCs provided the cDNA or gDNA that served as material.

Donors were grouped by their self-reported clinical history. Resolution of symptoms, clearance, or two negative PCRs was present in recovered Cohort 3 donors. The V segment lost 6 bases and the J segment 3 bases; nucleotides outside the gene matches: 5. The germline gives CDR1 SNHLY, CDR2 FYNNEI. The CDR3 spans 14 residues. In the authors' methods: Amplification of reference gene primers provided the estimated nucleated cell counts. This table comes from immunoSEQ multiplex PCR, and its TCRdb copy is limited to in-frame clones, with some not included. V, J and clone size were drawn from that table, and D and trimming were deduced from the DNA. The sample records hundreds of thousands of clones, roughly 90% being singletons.

This receptor was identified in a man aged 35-49 years who had recovered from COVID-19. The chain recombines TRBV2 with TRBJ1-1; the match to TRBD1 covers 9 bases. Sequencing was carried out using PBMCs or T cells enriched from blood (not recorded which). CDR3 protein: CASRIRTGDTEAFF. CDR3 sequence (DNA): TGTGCCAGCAGGATACGGACAGGGGACACTGAAGCTTTCTTT.